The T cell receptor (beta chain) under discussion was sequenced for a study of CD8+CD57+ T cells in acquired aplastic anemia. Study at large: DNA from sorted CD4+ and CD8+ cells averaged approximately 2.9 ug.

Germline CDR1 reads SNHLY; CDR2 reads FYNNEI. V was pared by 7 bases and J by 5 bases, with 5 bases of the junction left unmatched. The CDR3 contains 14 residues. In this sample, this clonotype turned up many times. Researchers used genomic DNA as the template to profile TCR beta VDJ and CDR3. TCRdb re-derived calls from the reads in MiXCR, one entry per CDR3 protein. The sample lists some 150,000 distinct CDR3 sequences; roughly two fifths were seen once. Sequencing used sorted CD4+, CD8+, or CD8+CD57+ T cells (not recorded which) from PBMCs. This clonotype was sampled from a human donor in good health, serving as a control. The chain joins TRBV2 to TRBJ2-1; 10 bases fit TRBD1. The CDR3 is CASKRDRGDNEQFF. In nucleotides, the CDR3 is TGTGCCAGCAAACGGGACAGGGGCGACAATGAGCAGTTCTTC.